A selection of T cell receptor beta chains follows, all from one sample in a study of breast tumors, draining lymph nodes, adjacent tissues. TCRdb analysed the multiplex PCR reads with MiXCR anew, one entry per CDR3 protein. The table lists some 22,000 distinct CDR3 sequences, around 55% of them singletons. Specimen: breast tumor tissue. These TCRs come from a female donor with breast cancer. Some clones in this sample may be carry-over from other donors' samples. Each CDR3 is given with its conserved first and last residue. A D gene is named only where the DNA matches it firmly. Only some rows state a clone size, as once, few, many or a class for expanded clones.

d_gene	abundance	v_gene	j_gene	CDR3aa	CDR3nt
TRBD2	.	TRBV24-1	TRBJ2-3	CATSDRAGATDTQYF	TGTGCCACCAGTGATCGAGCGGGAGCCACAGATACGCAGTATTTT
TRBD1	.	TRBV19	TRBJ2-1	CASTVTGGGYNEQFF	TGTGCCAGTACAGTGACAGGGGGGGGATACAATGAGCAGTTCTTC
.	.	TRBV12-5	TRBJ2-7	CASGLVGREQYF	TGTGCTAGTGGTTTGGTAGGGCGCGAGCAGTACTTC
TRBD1	medium-sized	TRBV24-1	TRBJ1-3	CATQGQGNTIYF	TGTGCCACCCAGGGACAGGGAAACACCATATATTTT
.	.	TRBV19	TRBJ2-1	CASSRDRGGSYNEQFF	TGTGCCAGTAGTAGGGATCGGGGAGGCTCCTACAATGAGCAGTTCTTC
.	many	TRBV28	TRBJ2-1	CASPPREGESYNEQFF	TGTGCCAGCCCCCCTAGAGAGGGGGAATCCTACAATGAGCAGTTCTTC
.	once	TRBV6-5	TRBJ2-2	CASYSGELFF	TGTGCCAGCTACAGCGGGGAGCTGTTTTTT
TRBD2	medium-sized	TRBV11-3	TRBJ2-7	CASSPSLAGAGNEQYF	TGTGCCAGCAGCCCCTCGCTAGCGGGAGCGGGCAACGAGCAGTACTTC
TRBD2	.	TRBV7-3	TRBJ2-2	CASRPSSGRGAGELFF	TGTGCCAGCAGACCCTCTAGCGGGAGGGGCGCCGGGGAGCTGTTTTTT
.	medium-sized	TRBV12-3/TRBV12-4	TRBJ2-7	CASSDPWRGYYEQYF	TGTGCCAGCAGTGACCCCTGGCGGGGATACTACGAGCAGTACTTC
.	.	TRBV7-9	TRBJ2-1	CASSSNSMGIGGEQFF	TGTGCCAGCAGCTCCAATTCAATGGGGATAGGTGGTGAGCAGTTCTTC
TRBD1	.	TRBV5-4	TRBJ2-2	CASSKDRDTGELFF	TGTGCCAGCAGCAAGGACAGGGACACCGGGGAGCTGTTTTTT
.	.	TRBV2	TRBJ2-7	CASSTWDLTYEQYF	TGTGCCAGCAGTACCTGGGACCTAACCTACGAGCAGTACTTC
TRBD1	.	TRBV20-1	TRBJ1-5	CSAPARRDRGPQPQHF	TGCAGTGCCCCAGCGAGAAGGGACAGGGGGCCCCAGCCCCAGCATTTT
TRBD2	.	TRBV7-3	TRBJ2-1	CVSSKDRREGSYDEQFF	TGTGTCAGCAGCAAGGACAGGCGGGAGGGCTCCTACGATGAGCAGTTCTTC
.	.	TRBV28	TRBJ2-1	CASSLLGDNEQFF	TGTGCCAGCAGTTTATTAGGGGACAATGAGCAGTTCTTC